Sequencing of this T cell receptor beta chain was carried out in a study of blood T cell repertoires in COVID-19. This clone was counted only a few times. V trimming: 6 bases; J trimming: 0 bases; junction bases outside the gene matches: 12. The germline gives CDR1 LNHDA, CDR2 SQIVND (reference sequence). The CDR3 has 18 amino acids. The table came from immunoSEQ multiplex PCR; TCRdb's copy has only in-frame clones and leaves some out. The repertoire holds under 150,000 clones, with 80% as singletons. The specimen was peripheral blood. The TCR originated in a human donor in a cohort sampled during active COVID-19. This chain connects TRBV19 to TRBJ2-1; 9 positions match TRBD1. The DNA for the CDR3 is TGTGCCAGTAGGGGCGGGACAGGGCGCCCAAGCTCCTACAATGAGCAGTTCTTC. It yields the protein CASRGGTGRPSSYNEQFF.